Following are 12 T cell receptor beta chains from one sample sequenced in a study of CD8+ T cells in alopecia areata (dated by TCRdb to 2016 to 2019). Peripheral blood and lesional scalp punch biopsies were obtained from patients with alopecia areata. The library was obtained by the immunoSEQ multiplex PCR assay. To provide template for TCR sequencing, every sample had RNA extracted and reverse transcribed into cDNA. Sourced from immuneACCESS, this table was stored by TCRdb with only in-frame sequences that have V and J called. A share of the clones is absent; for the studies checked, an unresolved V gene accounts for under half, and the remainder has no known explanation. In this sample the table shows 9,500 to 15,000 clones, approximately 53% of which occur a single time. Approximately 13% of the sample belongs to the ten largest clones. The sequenced sample consisted of skin. These receptors came from a human donor with alopecia areata.

The chain has TRBV19 and TRBJ1-1; 7 bases line up with TRBD1. Germline V gene sequence: CDR1 LNHDA, CDR2 SQIVND (reference sequence). This CDR3 contains 15 residues. J lost 1 base, V lost 3 bases, and 5 bases had no gene match. In nucleotides, the CDR3 is TGTGCCAGTAGTATTTCGGGACAGCCGAACACTGAAGCTTTCTTT. Protein: CASSISGQPNTEAFF.

This clone qualifies as medium-sized. The chain uses TRBV7-9 and TRBJ2-7, with D unresolved. Trimming left V 3 bases short and J 6 bases short, with 12 bases between. The CDR3 is 13 amino acids. The V gene's germline CDR1 is SEHNR and CDR2 FQNEAQ (reference sequence). Here the CDR3 reads CASSFSGMGEQYF. As DNA, the CDR3 is TGTGCCAGCAGCTTTTCGGGCATGGGCGAGCAGTACTTC.

J is TRBJ1-1 and V is TRBV27, with D perhaps TRBD1 (5 bases). V dropped 8 bases and J dropped 4 bases, with 14 bases sitting between them. CDR1 MNHEY and CDR2 SMNVEV come from the germline V gene (reference sequence). The CDR3 has 13 amino acids. CDR3 bases: TGTGCCAGCTCCGACAGACAGAGCACTGAAGCTTTCTTT. It specifies CASSDRQSTEAFF.

The genes are TRBV23-1 and TRBJ1-5, with D uncertain. TRBV23-1 qualifies as an ORF whose function is uncertain. V lost 0 bases, J lost 5 bases, and 8 bases lay in between. The length of the CDR3 is 14 residues. The CDR3 reads CASSQSKRDQPQHF. CDR3 bases: TGCGCCAGCAGTCAATCGAAAAGGGATCAGCCCCAGCATTTT.

The genes are TRBV5-1 and TRBJ2-3, with TRBD2 identical over 9 bases. Germline V gives CDR1 SGHRS, CDR2 YFSETQ. V lost 1 base, J lost 3 bases, and 9 bases stayed unmatched. The length of the CDR3 is 17 residues. CDR3 sequence reads: CASSLSWRGGRTDTQYF. The CDR3 DNA reads TGCGCCAGCAGCTTGAGCTGGCGGGGGGGCCGTACAGATACGCAGTATTTT.

This chain connects TRBV5-6 to TRBJ2-2; 8 bases align to TRBD1. The CDR3 is 16 residues long. Germline V lookup: CDR1 SGHDT, CDR2 YYEEEE. After removal of 3 bases from V and 3 bases from J, the junction contained 7 bases not matched to a gene. The CDR3: CASSSLRDRYTGELFF. CDR3 coding DNA: TGTGCCAGCAGCTCACTCCGGGACAGGTACACCGGGGAGCTGTTTTTT. The variable domain in full, completed from reference TRBV5-6 and TRBJ2-2, reads DAGVTQSPTHLIKTRGQQVTLRCSPKSGHDTVSWYQQALGQGPQFIFQYYEEEERQRGNFPDRFSGHQFPNYSSELNVNALLLGDSALYLCASSSLRDRYTGELFFGEGSRLTVL.

The chain recombines TRBV25-1 with TRBJ2-7, with D maybe TRBD1 (7 bases). Germline V gives CDR1 MGHDK, CDR2 SYGVNS. The CDR3 is 14 amino acids. Trimming took 6 bases from V and 4 from J, leaving 16 bases between them. The CDR3 here is CASSPSGGRYEQYF. For the CDR3, the DNA is TGTGCCAGCAGCCCCTCAGGGGGGAGATACGAGCAGTACTTC.

This clone appeared a few times. The chain links TRBV7-9 to TRBJ2-7, with D tentatively TRBD1 (6 bases). Trimming removed 5 bases at V and 6 bases at J, with 23 bases between. The CDR3 has 16 amino acids. Looked up from germline, CDR1 is SEHNR and CDR2 is FQNEAQ (reference sequence). The CDR3 is CASSGTGTLPLGEQYF. The DNA of the CDR3 is TGTGCCAGCAGCGGGACCGGGACACTACCGCTAGGCGAGCAGTACTTC.

By sample share, this clone is medium-sized. This rearrangement joins TRBV5-1 to TRBJ2-2, with TRBD2 matching over 14 bases. V shed 4 bases and J 4 bases; nucleotides not matched to a gene: 12. The CDR3 runs to 19 residues. Germline loops: CDR1 SGHRS, CDR2 YFSETQ. CDR3 in amino acids: CASSRRRTSGRSTTGELFF. The CDR3 nucleotides are TGCGCCAGCAGCCGCCGGAGGACTAGCGGGAGGTCGACCACCGGGGAGCTGTTTTTT.

The chain couples TRBV5-1 to TRBJ1-2, with no clear D. Germline V gene lookup returns CDR1 SGHRS and CDR2 YFSETQ. V was clipped by 0 bases and J by 5 bases, with 11 bases between them. This CDR3 comprises 14 residues. CDR3 bases: TGCGCCAGCAGCTTGGAAGGAGGACCTTATGGCTACACCTTC. Amino acids: CASSLEGGPYGYTF.

This chain connects TRBV2 to TRBJ2-5; 12 bases match TRBD1. Germline V gene sequence: CDR1 SNHLY, CDR2 FYNNEI. This CDR3 contains 17 residues. The V gene end was trimmed by 6 bases and the J gene end by 4 bases; junction bases not matched to a gene: 12. The DNA for the CDR3 is TGTGCCAGCAGCGCTTCCACCGGGACAGGGGGCAGAGAGACCCAGTACTTC. It specifies CASSASTGTGGRETQYF. Combining the CDR3 with reference TRBV2 and TRBJ2-5 gives the whole variable domain EPEVTQTPSHQVTQMGQEVILRCVPISNHLYFYWYRQILGQKVEFLVSFYNNEISEKSEIFDDQFSVERPDGSNFTLKIRSTKLEDSAMYFCASSASTGTGGRETQYFGPGTRLLVL.

The chain employs TRBV5-1 and TRBJ2-3; tentative D call: TRBD2 (6 bases). CDR1 is SGHRS and CDR2 is YFSETQ in the germline V gene. Trimming took 0 bases from V and 2 from J, leaving 16 bases between them. The CDR3 contains 17 residues. In DNA, the CDR3 is TGCGCCAGCAGCTTGGTTGGGACTCTAGCTCACACAGATACGCAGTATTTT. Protein: CASSLVGTLAHTDTQYF.